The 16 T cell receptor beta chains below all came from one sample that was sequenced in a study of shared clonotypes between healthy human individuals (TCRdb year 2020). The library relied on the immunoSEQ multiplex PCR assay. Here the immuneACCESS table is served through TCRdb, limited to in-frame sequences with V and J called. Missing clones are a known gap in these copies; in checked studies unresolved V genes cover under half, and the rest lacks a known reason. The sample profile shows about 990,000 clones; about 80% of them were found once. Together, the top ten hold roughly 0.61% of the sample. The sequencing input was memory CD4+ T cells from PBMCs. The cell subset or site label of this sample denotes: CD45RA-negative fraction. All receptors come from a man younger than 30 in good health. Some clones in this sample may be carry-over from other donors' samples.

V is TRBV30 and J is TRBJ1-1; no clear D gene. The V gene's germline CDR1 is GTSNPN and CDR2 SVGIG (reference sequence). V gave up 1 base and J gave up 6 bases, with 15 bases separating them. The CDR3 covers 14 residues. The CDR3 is CAWSGRIGRAEAFF. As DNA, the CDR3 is TGTGCCTGGAGTGGAAGGATAGGGCGCGCTGAAGCTTTCTTT.

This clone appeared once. CDR3 sequence: CASQDIMNTEAFF. The CDR3, as DNA: TGTGCCAGCCAGGATATTATGAACACTGAAGCTTTCTTT. This chain links TRBV28 with TRBJ1-1; D gene unclear. The V end was cut by 8 bases, the J end by 0 bases, with 10 bases between. This CDR3 has 13 residues. Per germline, CDR1 MDHEN and CDR2 SYDVKM.

CDR3: CASSQTGQGAREQYF. CDR3 bases: TGTGCCAGCTCACAAACGGGACAGGGGGCGAGGGAGCAGTACTTC. The chain uses TRBV18 and TRBJ2-7, with 12 positions matching TRBD1. This CDR3 contains 15 residues. Germline CDR1 reads KGHSH; CDR2 reads LQKENI. J was trimmed by 7 bases and V by 4 bases; bases with no gene match: 8.

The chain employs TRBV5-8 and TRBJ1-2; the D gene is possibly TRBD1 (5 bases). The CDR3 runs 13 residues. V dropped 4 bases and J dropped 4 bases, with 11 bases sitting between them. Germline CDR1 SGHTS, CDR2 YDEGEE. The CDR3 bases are TGTGCCAGCAGCCGCGACAGACTCTATGGCTACACCTTC. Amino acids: CASSRDRLYGYTF.

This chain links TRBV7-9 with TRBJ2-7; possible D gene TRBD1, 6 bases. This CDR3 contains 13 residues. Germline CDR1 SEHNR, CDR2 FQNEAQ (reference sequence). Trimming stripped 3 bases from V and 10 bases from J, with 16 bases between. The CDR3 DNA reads TGTGCCAGCAGCTTTAGTTCAGGGGCCTCCCAGTACTTC. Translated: CASSFSSGASQYF. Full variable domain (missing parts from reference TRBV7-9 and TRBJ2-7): DTGVSQNPRHKITKRGQNVTFRCDPISEHNRLYWYRQTLGQGPEFLTYFQNEAQLEKSRLLSDRFSAERPKGSFSTLEIQRTEQGDSAMYLCASSFSSGASQYFGPGTRLTVT.

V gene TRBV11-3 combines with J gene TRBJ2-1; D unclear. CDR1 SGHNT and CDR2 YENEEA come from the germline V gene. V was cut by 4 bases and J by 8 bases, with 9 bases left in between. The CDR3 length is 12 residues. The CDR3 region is CASSSTIDEQFF. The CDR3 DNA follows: TGTGCCAGCAGCTCCACGATCGATGAGCAGTTCTTC.

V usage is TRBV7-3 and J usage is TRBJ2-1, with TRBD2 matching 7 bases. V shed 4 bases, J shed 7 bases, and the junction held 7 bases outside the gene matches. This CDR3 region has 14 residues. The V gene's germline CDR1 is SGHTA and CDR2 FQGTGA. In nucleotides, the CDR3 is TGTGCCAGCAGCTCCCCGGGAGGCAGGAATGAGCAGTTCTTC. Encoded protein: CASSSPGGRNEQFF.

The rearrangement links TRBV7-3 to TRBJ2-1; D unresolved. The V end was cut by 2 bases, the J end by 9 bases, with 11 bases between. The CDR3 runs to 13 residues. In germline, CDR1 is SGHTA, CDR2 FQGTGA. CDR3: CASSLDFQSEQFF. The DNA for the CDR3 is TGTGCCAGCAGCTTAGATTTCCAGAGTGAGCAGTTCTTC.

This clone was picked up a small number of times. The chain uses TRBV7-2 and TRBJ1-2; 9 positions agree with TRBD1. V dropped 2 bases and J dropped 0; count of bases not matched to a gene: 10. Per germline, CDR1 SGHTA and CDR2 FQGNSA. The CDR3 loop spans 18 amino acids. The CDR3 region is CASSLKAGQGVANYGYTF. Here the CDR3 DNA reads TGTGCCAGCAGCTTAAAGGCGGGACAGGGCGTAGCTAACTATGGCTACACCTTC.

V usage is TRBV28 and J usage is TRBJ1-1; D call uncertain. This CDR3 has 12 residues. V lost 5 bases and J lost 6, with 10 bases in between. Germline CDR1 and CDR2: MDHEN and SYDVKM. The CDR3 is CASSLVYAEAFF. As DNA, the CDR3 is TGTGCCAGCAGTCTTGTTTACGCTGAAGCTTTCTTT.

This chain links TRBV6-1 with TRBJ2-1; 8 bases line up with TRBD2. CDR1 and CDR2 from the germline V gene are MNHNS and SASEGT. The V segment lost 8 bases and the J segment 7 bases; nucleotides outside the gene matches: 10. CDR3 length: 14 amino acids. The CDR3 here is CASHSGVGGNEQFF. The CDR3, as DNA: TGTGCCAGCCATAGCGGGGTGGGTGGAAATGAGCAGTTCTTC.

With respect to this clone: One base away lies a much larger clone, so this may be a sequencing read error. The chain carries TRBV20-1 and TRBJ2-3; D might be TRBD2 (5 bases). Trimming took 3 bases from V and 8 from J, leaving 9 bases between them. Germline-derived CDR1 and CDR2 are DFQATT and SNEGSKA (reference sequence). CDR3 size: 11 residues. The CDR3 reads CSASPAGTQYF. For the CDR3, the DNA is TGCAGTGCTAGCCCGGCGGGTACGCAGTATTTT.

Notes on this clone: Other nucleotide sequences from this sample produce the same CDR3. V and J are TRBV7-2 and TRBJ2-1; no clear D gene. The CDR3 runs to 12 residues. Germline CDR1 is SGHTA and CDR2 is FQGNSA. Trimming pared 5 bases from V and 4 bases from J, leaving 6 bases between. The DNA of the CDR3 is TGTGCCAGCAGCCCGAGTTACAATGAGCAGTTCTTC. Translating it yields CASSPSYNEQFF.

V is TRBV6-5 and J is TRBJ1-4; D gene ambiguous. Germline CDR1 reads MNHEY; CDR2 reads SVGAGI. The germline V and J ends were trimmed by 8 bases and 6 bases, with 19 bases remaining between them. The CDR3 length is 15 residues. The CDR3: CASSSQLGLDEKLFF. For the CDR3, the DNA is TGTGCCAGCTCCTCCCAACTCGGTTTGGATGAAAAACTGTTTTTT.

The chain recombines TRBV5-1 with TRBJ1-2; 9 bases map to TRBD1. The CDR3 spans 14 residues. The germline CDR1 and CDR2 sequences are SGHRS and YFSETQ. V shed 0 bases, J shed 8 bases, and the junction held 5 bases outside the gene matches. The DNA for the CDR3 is TGCGCCAGCAGCTTGGACAGGGGGCTAGAGGGCTACACCTTC. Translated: CASSLDRGLEGYTF.

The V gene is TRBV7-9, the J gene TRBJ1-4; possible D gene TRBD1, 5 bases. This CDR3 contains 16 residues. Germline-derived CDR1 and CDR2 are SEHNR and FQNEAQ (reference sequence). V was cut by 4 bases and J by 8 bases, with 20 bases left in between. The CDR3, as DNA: TGTGCCAGCAGCTCTTGGGGGAGAGGAGGGGAGGAAAAACTGTTTTTT. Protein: CASSSWGRGGEEKLFF.